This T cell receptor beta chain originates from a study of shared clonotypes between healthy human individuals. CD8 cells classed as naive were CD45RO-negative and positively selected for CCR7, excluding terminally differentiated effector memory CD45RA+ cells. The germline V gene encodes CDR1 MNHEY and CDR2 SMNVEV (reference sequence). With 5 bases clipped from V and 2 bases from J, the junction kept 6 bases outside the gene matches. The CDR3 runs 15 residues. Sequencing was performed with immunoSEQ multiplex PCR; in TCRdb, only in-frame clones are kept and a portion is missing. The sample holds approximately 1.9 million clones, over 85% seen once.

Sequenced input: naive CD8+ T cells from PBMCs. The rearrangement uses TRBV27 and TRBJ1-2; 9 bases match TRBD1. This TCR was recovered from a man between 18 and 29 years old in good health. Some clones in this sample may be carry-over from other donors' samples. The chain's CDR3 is CASSAVGTGNYGYTF. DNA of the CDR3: TGTGCCAGCAGTGCAGTTGGGACAGGGAACTATGGCTACACCTTC.